The 20 T cell receptor beta chains below were found in one sample sequenced in a study of neoadjuvant anti-PD-1 for oral cavity cancer. Sequencing was performed with immunoSEQ multiplex PCR; in TCRdb, only in-frame clones are kept and a portion is missing. The data hold some 15,000 clones, with approximately 71% observed a single time. The sample was PBMCs, taken before nivolumab (anti-PD-1) treatment. These receptors were taken from a person between 35 and 79 years old with oral cavity squamous cell carcinoma.

J is TRBJ2-3 and V is TRBV30, with D perhaps matching TRBD2 (6 bases). This CDR3 has 13 residues. Looked up from germline, CDR1 is GTSNPN and CDR2 is SVGIG (reference sequence). The V gene lost 2 bases and the J gene lost 4 bases, with 10 bases spanning the gap. The CDR3: CAWSSPGADTQYF. The CDR3 bases are TGTGCCTGGAGTTCACCGGGGGCAGATACGCAGTATTTT.

Only one count was recorded for this clone. The chain has TRBV4-1 and TRBJ2-7; D is perhaps TRBD1 (6 bases). From germline, CDR1 is MGHRA and CDR2 YSYEKL. The CDR3 length is 12 residues. The V end lost 8 bases, the J end lost 4 bases, and 12 bases lay between the germline ends. CDR3 sequence reads: CASGNRAYEQYF. CDR3 DNA sequence: TGCGCCAGCGGGAACAGGGCGTACGAGCAGTACTTC.

The chain recombines TRBV6-5 with TRBJ1-2; TRBD1 matches at 10 bases. Trimming removed 6 bases from V and 7 bases from J; junction bases left unmatched: 2. This CDR3 is 12 amino acids long. Germline CDR1 MNHEY, CDR2 SVGAGI. CDR3 region: CASSRDRGGYTF. CDR3 DNA sequence: TGTGCCAGCAGCCGGGACAGGGGTGGCTACACCTTC.

This clone appeared once. V usage is TRBV5-1 and J usage is TRBJ2-1, with a weak D call TRBD2 (6 bases). The CDR3 covers 15 residues. Germline loops: CDR1 SGHRS, CDR2 YFSETQ. V was pared by 0 bases and J by 1 base, with 8 bases between. This CDR3 is CASSLEGGSYNEQFF. CDR3 DNA: TGCGCCAGCAGCTTGGAGGGAGGATCCTACAATGAGCAGTTCTTC.

This clone has only a few counts. The V gene is TRBV5-1, the J gene TRBJ1-5, with D uncertain. Germline V lookup: CDR1 SGHRS, CDR2 YFSETQ. This CDR3 has 14 residues. The V end lost 0 bases, the J end lost 4 bases, and 8 bases lay between the germline ends. CDR3 sequence (DNA): TGCGCCAGCAGCTTGGGTGGGATTAATCAGCCCCAGCATTTT. Translating it yields CASSLGGINQPQHF.

The gene calls are TRBV15 and TRBJ1-3; D is unresolved. Deletions cut 1 base from V and 1 base from J, with 11 bases between. Germline-derived CDR1 and CDR2 are LNHNV and YYDKDF (reference sequence). The CDR3 has 16 residues. Written as DNA, the CDR3 is TGTGCCACCAGCAGAGTGGGCCGCCAGTCTGGAAACACCATATATTTT. Translation: CATSRVGRQSGNTIYF.

This chain uses TRBV18 with TRBJ2-5; D is undetermined. From germline, CDR1 is KGHSH and CDR2 LQKENI. Trimming stripped 0 bases from V and 5 bases from J, with 10 bases between. The CDR3 has 14 amino acids. The CDR3 loop reads CASSPPGVQETQYF. The CDR3 DNA sequence: TGTGCCAGCTCACCACCGGGTGTACAGGAGACCCAGTACTTC.

J is TRBJ1-2 and V is TRBV28; D unresolved. V lost 2 bases and J 7 bases, leaving 17 bases between the germline ends. The germline gives CDR1 MDHEN, CDR2 SYDVKM. The CDR3 runs to 15 residues. This CDR3 reads CASSLRSVGLSGYTF. The CDR3 nucleotides read TGTGCCAGCAGTTTACGGTCCGTCGGGTTAAGTGGCTACACCTTC.

The chain combines TRBV7-3 with TRBJ2-5, with 7 bases fitting TRBD2. The CDR3 is 19 residues long. In germline, CDR1 is SGHTA, CDR2 FQGTGA. With V trimmed by 1 base and J by 3 bases, 17 bases remained unmatched. CDR3 DNA sequence: TGTGCCAGCAGCTTAAAAAGGCTCGGTTCGGCGGGAGAGGAAGAGACCCAGTACTTC. It yields the protein CASSLKRLGSAGEEETQYF.

The chain joins TRBV12-5 to TRBJ1-6; D gene ambiguous. The CDR3 runs 11 residues. V was shortened by 1 base and J by 9 bases, with 1 base between the two germline ends. Looked up from germline, CDR1 is LGHNT and CDR2 is FRNRAP. The CDR3 coding sequence is TGTGCTAGTGGTTTGGGTTCACCCCTCCACTTT. This sequence encodes CASGLGSPLHF.

The J gene is TRBJ1-2, the V gene TRBV2, with TRBD1 matching 10 bases. V shed 6 bases, J shed 0 bases, and the junction held 4 bases outside the gene matches. Germline assignment: CDR1 SNHLY and CDR2 FYNNEI. This CDR3 is built from 15 residues. The CDR3 sequence: CASSAGQGANYGYTF. CDR3 nucleotides: TGTGCCAGCAGCGCCGGACAGGGGGCTAACTATGGCTACACCTTC. Complete variable domain (other parts from reference TRBV2 and TRBJ1-2): EPEVTQTPSHQVTQMGQEVILRCVPISNHLYFYWYRQILGQKVEFLVSFYNNEISEKSEIFDDQFSVERPDGSNFTLKIRSTKLEDSAMYFCASSAGQGANYGYTFGSGTRLTVV.

V usage is TRBV19 and J usage is TRBJ2-7, with D perhaps TRBD2 (6 bases). With 6 bases removed from V and 3 bases from J, the gap between germline ends came to 12 bases. Germline CDR1 reads LNHDA; CDR2 reads SQIVND (reference sequence). The CDR3 runs 13 residues. CDR3 residues: CASSGTGRYEQYF. The CDR3 nucleotides are TGTGCCAGTAGCGGGACTGGTCGCTACGAGCAGTACTTC.

This clone was counted a few times. This chain uses TRBV27 with TRBJ1-5, with a tentative D call TRBD1 (5 bases). The germline V and J ends were trimmed by 3 bases and 4 bases, with 10 bases remaining between them. The length of the CDR3 is 14 residues. CDR1 and CDR2 (germline): MNHEY, SMNVEV (reference sequence). CDR3 protein: CASSFQGPNQPQHF. The CDR3 DNA is TGTGCCAGCAGTTTTCAGGGTCCAAATCAGCCCCAGCATTTT.

CDR3 bases: TGTGCCTGGAGTGGAGGGGCTAGCGGGAGGAAAGAGACCCAGTACTTC. Translating it yields CAWSGGASGRKETQYF. V usage is TRBV30 and J usage is TRBJ2-5; 11 bases align to TRBD2. J lost 3 bases, V lost 1 base, and 7 bases had no gene match. Per the germline V gene, CDR1 is GTSNPN and CDR2 is SVGIG (reference sequence). This CDR3 has 16 amino acids. The full variable domain, with the rest looked up from reference TRBV30 and TRBJ2-5, is SQTIHQWPATLVQPVGSPLSLECTVEGTSNPNLYWYRQAAGRGLQLLFYSVGIGQISSEVPQNLSASRPQDRQFILSSKKLLLSDSGFYLCAWSGGASGRKETQYFGPGTRLLVL.

This clone has a single count. The genes are TRBV9 and TRBJ2-1; 12 bases align to TRBD2. Germline-derived CDR1 and CDR2 are SGDLS and YYNGEE. V lost 3 bases and J lost 5; bases outside the gene matches: 3. This CDR3 comprises 15 residues. The CDR3 region has the DNA TGTGCCAGCAGCGCAACTAGCGGGAGGCACAATGAGCAGTTCTTC. Translating gives CASSATSGRHNEQFF.

The genes are TRBV13 and TRBJ2-7; 10 bases map to TRBD1. There are 17 residues in the CDR3. J gave up 3 bases and V 6 bases, and 14 bases lay outside the gene matches. The germline V gene encodes CDR1 PRHDT and CDR2 FYEKMQ (reference sequence). DNA of the CDR3: TGTGCCAGCAGTCCCTCACTCGACAGGGACAGGGGCTACGAGCAGTACTTC. Translated, it gives CASSPSLDRDRGYEQYF.

This chain joins TRBV7-6 and TRBJ2-1; perhaps TRBD2 as D (5 bases). Germline CDR1 and CDR2: SGHVS and FNYEAQ. There are 13 residues in the CDR3. Trimming removed 5 bases from V and 13 bases from J, with 18 bases in between. CDR3 region: CASSLFPAGGQFF. The CDR3 DNA reads as TGTGCCAGCAGCCTTTTTCCTGCCGGAGGACAGTTCTTC.

This clone was found a few times. The chain employs TRBV29-1 and TRBJ1-1, with D perhaps matching TRBD1 (6 bases). Germline CDR1 reads SQVTM; CDR2 reads ANQGSEA. V was shortened by 6 bases and J by 7 bases, with 15 bases between the two germline ends. The length of the CDR3 is 12 residues. The DNA of the CDR3 is TGCAGCGTCGGTGAACAGGGAAGTGAAGCTTTCTTT. Translation: CSVGEQGSEAFF.

V and J are TRBV4-1 and TRBJ2-5, with TRBD2 matching 9 bases. The germline V gene has CDR1 MGHRA and CDR2 YSYEKL. This CDR3 contains 15 residues. V lost 3 bases, J lost 1 base, and 3 bases stayed unmatched. CDR3 amino acids: CASSQGLAPQETQYF. Written as DNA, the CDR3 is TGCGCCAGCAGCCAGGGACTAGCACCCCAAGAGACCCAGTACTTC.

This chain uses TRBV5-5 with TRBJ2-1, with D possibly being TRBD1 (5 bases). Per germline, CDR1 SGHKS and CDR2 YYEKEE (reference sequence). This CDR3 has 18 amino acids. The V gene lost 1 base and the J gene lost 8 bases, with 25 bases spanning the gap. This chain's CDR3 is CASSLFRVRQIELHEQFF. The CDR3 region has the DNA TGTGCCAGCAGCTTGTTTAGGGTACGACAGATAGAATTGCATGAGCAGTTCTTC.